Below, 8 T cell receptor beta chains from the same sample are listed, as sequenced in a study of T cells in Graves' hyperthyroidism and ophthalmopathy. RNA transcripts gave rise to amplified TCR beta CDR3 regions. The HTBI set primed first-round TCR CDR3 RT-PCR. TCRdb fed the multiplex PCR reads into MiXCR, producing one record per CDR3 protein. The sample includes some 600,000 distinct CDR3 sequences, about half of them seen just once. Sequencing was carried out using peripheral blood or thyroid tissue (not recorded which). These receptor sequences come from a woman between 18 and 29 years old with Graves' hyperthyroidism.

The chain couples TRBV25-1 to TRBJ1-2; D gene unclear. CDR1 is MGHDK and CDR2 is SYGVNS in the germline V gene. Trimming removed 3 bases from V and 1 base from J, with 6 bases in between. The CDR3 is 13 residues long. CDR3 nucleotide sequence: TGTGCCAGCAGTGAGAACTTTAACTATGGCTACACCTTC. Protein sequence: CASSENFNYGYTF.

Details on this clonotype: A single base separates this from a much larger clone, so it may be a read error. V gene TRBV19 combines with J gene TRBJ2-5; 8 positions agree with TRBD1. The J call may not be correct, given that the DNA end is closer to TRBJ2-7. The V gene's germline CDR1 is LNHDA and CDR2 SQIVND (reference sequence). The CDR3 is 14 amino acids. The CDR3 sequence: CASRLDRVSYEQYF. CDR3 DNA sequence: TGTGCCAGCAGGTTGGACAGGGTTTCCTACGAGCAGTACTTC.

The rearrangement joins TRBV29-1 to TRBJ1-2; a possible D gene is TRBD1 (6 bases). Germline-derived CDR1 and CDR2 are SQVTM and ANQGSEA. There are 12 residues in the CDR3. Trimming left V 8 bases short and J 6 bases short, with 16 bases between. CDR3 in amino acids: CSTLGQSHGYTF. The CDR3 nucleotides read TGCAGCACCCTCGGACAGAGCCATGGCTACACCTTC.

This chain connects TRBV6-1 to TRBJ2-7; D is tentatively TRBD1 or TRBD2 (5 bases each). V lost 8 bases to trimming and J lost 2 bases, with 16 bases between them. The length of the CDR3 is 14 residues. Looked up from germline, CDR1 is MNHNS and CDR2 is SASEGT. CDR3 in amino acids: CASRAGAPAYEQYF. For the CDR3, the DNA is TGTGCCAGCCGAGCCGGGGCGCCGGCCTACGAGCAGTACTTC.

Details on this clonotype: A much larger clone differs from this one at a single base, so this may be a read error. V gene TRBV7-2 combines with J gene TRBJ2-7; TRBD2 is a possible D gene (5 bases). The CDR3 is 12 residues long. Per the germline V gene, CDR1 is SGHTA and CDR2 is FQGNSA. Trimming left V 5 bases short and J 9 bases short, with 14 bases between. The CDR3 region is CASSQISSGQYF. CDR3 DNA sequence: TGTGCCAGCAGCCAGATTAGCAGCGGGCAGTACTTC.

V usage is TRBV7-3 and J usage is TRBJ1-1; D is ambiguous. The germline CDR1 and CDR2 sequences are SGHTA and FQGTGA. Trimming shortened V by 5 bases and J by 0 bases, and 13 bases separated the two germline ends. The CDR3 has 15 amino acids. The CDR3 DNA is TGTGCCAGCAGCCAACCAAGAACGATGAACACTGAAGCTTTCTTT. This encodes CASSQPRTMNTEAFF.

The rearrangement joins TRBV5-1 to TRBJ2-5; TRBD2 might be the D (6 bases). With 0 bases removed from V and 4 bases from J, the gap between germline ends came to 16 bases. Germline V CDR1 and CDR2: SGHRS, YFSETQ. The CDR3 has 16 amino acids. Here the CDR3 reads CASSLAGSGRGETQYF. The CDR3 DNA follows: TGCGCCAGCAGCTTGGCAGGATCCGGGAGAGGAGAGACCCAGTACTTC.

This clonotype was seen many times. This rearrangement joins TRBV7-8 to TRBJ2-7, with D perhaps matching TRBD2 (6 bases). The V end lost 3 bases, the J end lost 6 bases, and 9 bases lay between the germline ends. This CDR3 has 12 amino acids. Germline CDR1 reads SGHVS; CDR2 reads FQNEAQ. The CDR3 spells CASSLEGLEQYF. CDR3 DNA sequence: TGTGCCAGCAGCTTGGAGGGCCTCGAGCAGTACTTC.